Listed here are 18 T cell receptor beta chains from one sample, sequenced in a study of long-term antiretroviral therapy in people with HIV. Investigators performed immunoSEQ version v3.0 at survey level. Method: immunoSEQ multiplex PCR; TCRdb's copy keeps in-frame clones and lacks some. This table has 20,000 to 25,000 clones, 70% to 90% appearing once. The specimen was unsorted PBMCs, collected 1.3 years after starting antiretroviral therapy. The receptors come from a man between 60 and 70 years old with HIV.

The V and J genes are TRBV7-3 and TRBJ2-3; 7 nucleotides agree with TRBD1. The V gene end was trimmed by 5 bases and the J gene end by 3 bases; junction bases not matched to a gene: 2. Germline V CDR1 and CDR2: SGHTA, FQGTGA. The CDR3 has 13 amino acids. CDR3 sequence (DNA): TGTGCCAGCAGCCAGGGACAGACAGATACGCAGTATTTT. Encoded protein: CASSQGQTDTQYF.

The chain employs TRBV6-6 and TRBJ2-1; maybe TRBD2 (5 bases). The CDR3 has 12 residues. The V end lost 8 bases, the J end lost 6 bases, and 11 bases lay between the germline ends. Germline V gene sequence: CDR1 MNHNY, CDR2 SVGAGI (reference sequence). The CDR3 nucleotides are TGTGCCAGCGGACCTAGCATCAATGAGCAGTTCTTC. Amino acid sequence: CASGPSINEQFF.

This clone was seen more than once but under ten times. The V call is TRBV11-2, the J call TRBJ1-2; D is unclear. This CDR3 region has 14 residues. Germline CDR1 SGHAT, CDR2 FQNNGV. V dropped 0 bases and J dropped 7 bases, with 12 bases sitting between them. CDR3: CASSLESGSLGYTF. CDR3 coding DNA: TGTGCCAGCAGCTTAGAATCAGGCTCCCTTGGCTACACCTTC.

J is TRBJ2-5 and V is TRBV10-1; 7 nucleotides match TRBD1. In germline, CDR1 is WNHNN, CDR2 SYGVQD (reference sequence). The CDR3 extends over 17 amino acids. The V and J ends lost 3 bases and 2 bases, in that order; junction bases with no gene match: 12. As DNA, the CDR3 is TGCGCCAGCAGTGACCCGTCCCAGGGGGAGTTGCAAGAGACCCAGTACTTC. Protein sequence: CASSDPSQGELQETQYF.

The J gene is TRBJ2-3, the V gene TRBV13; D remains ambiguous. The CDR3 extends over 14 amino acids. Germline CDR1 and CDR2: PRHDT and FYEKMQ (reference sequence). Deletions cut 4 bases from V and 2 bases from J, with 10 bases between. The CDR3 here is CASSSPNFTDTQYF. The CDR3 DNA sequence: TGTGCCAGCAGCTCCCCGAACTTCACAGATACGCAGTATTTT.

The chain has TRBV29-1 and TRBJ2-2; D gene unclear. Trimming removed 5 bases at V and 0 bases at J, with 16 bases between. Germline CDR1 is SQVTM and CDR2 is ANQGSEA. CDR3 size: 16 residues. This CDR3 is CSVLGPEKTNTGELFF. The DNA for the CDR3 is TGCAGCGTTTTGGGCCCCGAAAAAACGAACACCGGGGAGCTGTTTTTT.

Here the CDR3 DNA reads TGTGCCAGCAGCTTAGTAGCGGTGAACACTGAAGCTTTCTTT. This translates into CASSLVAVNTEAFF. This chain links TRBV7-8 with TRBJ1-1; D is unclear. The CDR3 sequence is 14 residues long. Germline V lookup: CDR1 SGHVS, CDR2 FQNEAQ. V was clipped by 1 base and J by 0 bases, with 6 bases between them.

The chain combines TRBV2 with TRBJ2-3, with D possibly being TRBD2 (6 bases). Deletions cut 6 bases from V and 0 bases from J, with 19 bases between. Germline loops: CDR1 SNHLY, CDR2 FYNNEI. The CDR3 has 17 amino acids. CDR3 bases: TGTGCCAGCAGAACAGAACGGGCGGGGTCTAGCACAGATACGCAGTATTTT. Encoded protein: CASRTERAGSSTDTQYF.

The V and J genes are TRBV7-9 and TRBJ1-1; tentatively, D is TRBD1 (6 bases). Germline V gene data show CDR1 as SEHNR and CDR2 as FQNEAQ (reference sequence). There are 16 residues in the CDR3. V was cut by 2 bases and J by 4 bases, with 17 bases left in between. The CDR3 DNA is TGTGCCAGCAGCTTAAGCGCTCCAGGGGTAGGCACTGAAGCTTTCTTT. Translation gives CASSLSAPGVGTEAFF.

V usage is TRBV5-1 and J usage is TRBJ2-7, with 7 nucleotides matching TRBD1. Germline V gene data show CDR1 as SGHRS and CDR2 as YFSETQ. J was trimmed by 0 bases and V by 3 bases; bases with no gene match: 3. The CDR3 extends over 14 amino acids. CDR3 bases: TGCGCCAGCAGCTCGGACAGGAGCTCCTACGAGCAGTACTTC. It encodes CASSSDRSSYEQYF. The whole variable domain, filled in from reference TRBV5-1 and TRBJ2-7, reads KAGVTQTPRYLIKTRGQQVTLSCSPISGHRSVSWYQQTPGQGLQFLFEYFSETQRNKGNFPGRFSGRQFSNSRSEMNVSTLELGDSALYLCASSSDRSSYEQYFGPGTRLTVT.

The chain recombines TRBV2 with TRBJ1-4, with a tentative D call TRBD1 (6 bases). Germline CDR1 reads SNHLY; CDR2 reads FYNNEI. V lost 7 bases and J 6 bases, leaving 15 bases between the germline ends. CDR3 length equals 14 residues. CDR3 in amino acids: CASNEQGIYEKLFF. DNA for the CDR3: TGTGCCAGCAACGAGCAGGGGATTTATGAAAAACTGTTTTTT.

In its sample, this clone was seen a few times. The chain links TRBV10-3 to TRBJ2-7; TRBD2 aligns across 8 bases. The CDR3 contains 14 residues. V was pared by 4 bases and J by 3 bases, with 5 bases of the junction left unmatched. Per germline, CDR1 ENHRY and CDR2 SYGVKD. The CDR3 spells CAISGSGAYYEQYF. In nucleotides, the CDR3 is TGTGCCATCAGTGGTAGCGGGGCGTACTACGAGCAGTACTTC.

The chain recombines TRBV5-3 with TRBJ1-2, with D possibly TRBD1 on 6 matching bases. TRBV5-3 is known as an ORF, though its function is uncertain. There are 14 residues in the CDR3. With 3 bases removed from V and 5 bases from J, the gap between germline ends came to 14 bases. CDR3 residues: CARSYLLRGYGYTF. CDR3 coding DNA: TGTGCCAGAAGCTACCTCTTGAGGGGGTATGGCTACACCTTC.

The V call is TRBV5-1, the J call TRBJ2-5, with TRBD2 as a possible D gene (7 bases). Germline-derived CDR1 and CDR2 are SGHRS and YFSETQ. The CDR3 sequence is 17 residues long. Trimming pared 4 bases from V and 1 base from J, leaving 20 bases between. For the CDR3, the DNA is TGCGCCAGCAGCAGAGGGACCGGTGCGGGGGCCCAAGAGACCCAGTACTTC. Residues: CASSRGTGAGAQETQYF.

The rearrangement uses TRBV7-9 and TRBJ1-5; 10 bases line up with TRBD1. The CDR3 runs to 16 residues. Losses at the gene ends were 4 bases for V and 9 bases for J; bases not matched to a gene: 12. Germline-derived CDR1 and CDR2 are SEHNR and FQNEAQ (reference sequence). Here the CDR3 reads CASSWKTRTGGRPQHF. The CDR3 DNA reads as TGTGCCAGCAGCTGGAAGACCCGGACAGGGGGAAGGCCCCAGCATTTT.

This chain links TRBV5-1 with TRBJ2-3; D is unclear. Trimming stripped 7 bases from V and 0 bases from J, with 15 bases between. This CDR3 has 15 amino acids. From germline, CDR1 is SGHRS and CDR2 YFSETQ. The CDR3 nucleotides read TGCGCCAGCCGCTCTATACCCTCGAGCACAGATACGCAGTATTTT. It encodes CASRSIPSSTDTQYF.

This chain links TRBV29-1 with TRBJ2-5; D not resolved. The CDR3 is 12 residues long. V was cut by 4 bases and J by 2 bases, with 8 bases left in between. Germline assignment: CDR1 SQVTM and CDR2 ANQGSEA. In DNA form, the CDR3 reads TGCAGCGTTGCGGTGAGACAAGAGACCCAGTACTTC. It yields the protein CSVAVRQETQYF.

The chain employs TRBV5-8 and TRBJ1-1; D call uncertain. Germline V CDR1 and CDR2: SGHTS, YDEGEE. CDR3 length equals 13 residues. Trimming removed 9 bases at V and 4 bases at J, with 16 bases between. The DNA for the CDR3 is TGTGCCATCCGGTCCCTGCGGGGCACTGAAGCTTTCTTT. It codes for CAIRSLRGTEAFF.